This T cell receptor beta chain was sequenced for a study of T cell changes during pregnancy in multiple sclerosis. This clone was picked up one time. Repertoires were generated with immunoSEQ multiplex PCR, while TCRdb's copy carries only in-frame clones and drops some. Of 65,000 to 75,000 clones in the sample, roughly 90% were seen once. The TCR was taken from a female donor with multiple sclerosis, enrolled in a pregnancy study. The source material was peripheral blood, sampled in the second trimester of pregnancy.

Written as DNA, the CDR3 is TGCAGCGTCAAGATCAGGGGGGTTCTTCGGGACACTGAAGCTTTCTTT. This sequence encodes CSVKIRGVLRDTEAFF. The chain uses TRBV29-1 and TRBJ1-1, with 7 bases aligning to TRBD1. V trimming: 6 bases; J trimming: 3 bases; junction bases outside the gene matches: 16. CDR3 length: 16 amino acids. Germline V lookup: CDR1 SQVTM, CDR2 ANQGSEA.